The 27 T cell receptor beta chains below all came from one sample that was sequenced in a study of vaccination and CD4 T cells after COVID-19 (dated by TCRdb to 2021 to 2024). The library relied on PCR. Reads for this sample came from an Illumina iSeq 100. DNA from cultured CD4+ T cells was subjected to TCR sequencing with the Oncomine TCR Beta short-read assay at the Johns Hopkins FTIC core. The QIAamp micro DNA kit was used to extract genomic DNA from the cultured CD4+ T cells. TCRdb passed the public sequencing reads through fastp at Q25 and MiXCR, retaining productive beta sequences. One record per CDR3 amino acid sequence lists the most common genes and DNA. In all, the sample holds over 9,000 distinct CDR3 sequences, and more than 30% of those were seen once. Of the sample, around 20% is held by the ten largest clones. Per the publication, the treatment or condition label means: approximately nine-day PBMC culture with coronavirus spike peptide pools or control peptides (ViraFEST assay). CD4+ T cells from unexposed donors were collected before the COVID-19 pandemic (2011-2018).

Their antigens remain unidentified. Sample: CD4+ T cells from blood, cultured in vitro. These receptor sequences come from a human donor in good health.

The CDR3 region is CASSQGFRGGTADTQYF. The CDR3 DNA follows: TGTGCCAGCAGCCAAGGGTTCAGAGGGGGGACAGCAGATACGCAGTATTTT. This chain joins TRBV14 and TRBJ2-3, with D tentatively TRBD1 (7 bases). The V gene lost 1 base and the J gene lost 4 bases, with 18 bases spanning the gap. The CDR3 extends over 17 amino acids. Germline V gene lookup returns CDR1 SGHDN and CDR2 FVKESK.

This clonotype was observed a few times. CDR3 sequence reads: CASSLAGDSYEQYF. CDR3 sequence (DNA): TGCGCCAGCAGCTTGGCGGGTGATTCCTACGAGCAGTACTTC. This sequence joins TRBV5-1 and TRBJ2-7; D uncertain. Between the trimmed V and J ends, which lost 0 bases and 1 base, there was a span of 8 bases. This CDR3 has 14 amino acids. Germline CDR1 and CDR2: SGHRS and YFSETQ.

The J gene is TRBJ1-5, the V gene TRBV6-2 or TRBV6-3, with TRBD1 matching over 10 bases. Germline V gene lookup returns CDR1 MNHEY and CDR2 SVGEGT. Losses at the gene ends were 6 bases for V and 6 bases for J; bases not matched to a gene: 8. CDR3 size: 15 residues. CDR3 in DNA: TGTGCCAGCAGACCAGGGACAGGGGAAAGTCAGCCCCAGCATTTT. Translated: CASRPGTGESQPQHF.

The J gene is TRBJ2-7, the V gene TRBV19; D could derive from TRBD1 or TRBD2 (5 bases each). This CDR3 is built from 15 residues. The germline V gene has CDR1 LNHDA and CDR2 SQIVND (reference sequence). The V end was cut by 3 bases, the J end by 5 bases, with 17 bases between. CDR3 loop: CASSIEVGTRHEQYF. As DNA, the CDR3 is TGTGCCAGTAGTATCGAAGTCGGGACCCGCCACGAGCAGTACTTC.

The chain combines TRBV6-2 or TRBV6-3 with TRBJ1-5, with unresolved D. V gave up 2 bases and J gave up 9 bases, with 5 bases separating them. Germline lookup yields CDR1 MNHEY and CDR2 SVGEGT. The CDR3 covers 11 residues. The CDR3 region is CASSYGGPQHF. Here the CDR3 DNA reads TGTGCCAGCAGTTACGGCGGGCCCCAGCATTTT.

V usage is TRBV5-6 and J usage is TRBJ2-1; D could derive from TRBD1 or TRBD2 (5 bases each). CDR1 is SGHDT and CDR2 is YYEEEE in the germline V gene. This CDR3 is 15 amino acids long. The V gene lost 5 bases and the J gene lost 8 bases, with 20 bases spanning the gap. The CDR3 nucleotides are TGTGCCAGCAGTGAACCGGGACGGGCCTCGGATGAGCAGTTCTTC. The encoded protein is CASSEPGRASDEQFF.

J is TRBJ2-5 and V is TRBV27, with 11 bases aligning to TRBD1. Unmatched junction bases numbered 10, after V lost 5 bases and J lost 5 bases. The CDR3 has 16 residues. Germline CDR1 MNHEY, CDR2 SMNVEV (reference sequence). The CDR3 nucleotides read TGTGCCAGCAGTCCACGGACAGGGGGCGGATGGGAGACCCAGTACTTC. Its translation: CASSPRTGGGWETQYF.

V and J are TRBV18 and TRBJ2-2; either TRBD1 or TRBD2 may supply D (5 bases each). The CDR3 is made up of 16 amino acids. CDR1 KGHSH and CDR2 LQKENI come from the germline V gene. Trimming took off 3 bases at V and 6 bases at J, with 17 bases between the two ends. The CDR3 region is CASSPFPGPYSGELFF. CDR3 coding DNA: TGTGCCAGCTCACCTTTCCCGGGGCCCTATTCCGGGGAGCTGTTTTTT.

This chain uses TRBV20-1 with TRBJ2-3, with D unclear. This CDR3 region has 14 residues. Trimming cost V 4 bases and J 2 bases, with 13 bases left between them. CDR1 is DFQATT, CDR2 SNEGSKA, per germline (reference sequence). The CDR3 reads CSATLAENTDTQYF. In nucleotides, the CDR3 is TGCAGTGCTACCTTGGCGGAGAACACAGATACGCAGTATTTT.

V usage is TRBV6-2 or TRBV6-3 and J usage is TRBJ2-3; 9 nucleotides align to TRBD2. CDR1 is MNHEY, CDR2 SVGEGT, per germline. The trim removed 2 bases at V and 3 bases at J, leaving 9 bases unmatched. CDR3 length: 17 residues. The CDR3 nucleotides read TGTGCCAGCAGTTACCACTTTAGCGGGAGTGGAACAGATACGCAGTATTTT. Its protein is CASSYHFSGSGTDTQYF.

DNA of the CDR3: TGTGCCAGCAGCACTCTAGGGGGCGCGTGGAAGTTCTTC. This codes for CASSTLGGAWKFF. The chain combines TRBV28 with TRBJ2-1; 7 bases agree with TRBD1. Germline V gene lookup returns CDR1 MDHEN and CDR2 SYDVKM. CDR3 size: 13 residues. The V gene end was trimmed by 6 bases and the J gene end by 14 bases; junction bases not matched to a gene: 13.

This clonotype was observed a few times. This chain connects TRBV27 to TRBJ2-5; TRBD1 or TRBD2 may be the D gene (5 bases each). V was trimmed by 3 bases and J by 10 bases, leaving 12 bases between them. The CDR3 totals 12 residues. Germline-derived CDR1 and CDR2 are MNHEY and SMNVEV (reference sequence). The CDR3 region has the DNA TGTGCCAGCAGTTTCGTTGGGGGAAGCCAGTACTTC. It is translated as CASSFVGGSQYF.

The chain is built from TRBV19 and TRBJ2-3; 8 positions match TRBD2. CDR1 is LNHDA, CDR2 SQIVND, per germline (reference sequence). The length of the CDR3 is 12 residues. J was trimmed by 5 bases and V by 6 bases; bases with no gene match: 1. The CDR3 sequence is CASRLAGDTQYF. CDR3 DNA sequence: TGTGCCAGTAGGCTAGCGGGAGATACGCAGTATTTT.

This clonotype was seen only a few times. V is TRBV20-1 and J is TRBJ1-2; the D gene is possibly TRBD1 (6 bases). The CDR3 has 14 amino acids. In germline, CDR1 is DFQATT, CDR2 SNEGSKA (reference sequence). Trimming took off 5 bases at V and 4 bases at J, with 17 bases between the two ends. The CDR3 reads CSAVTGRGGYGYTF. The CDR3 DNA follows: TGCAGTGCTGTCACAGGGAGGGGTGGCTATGGCTACACCTTC.

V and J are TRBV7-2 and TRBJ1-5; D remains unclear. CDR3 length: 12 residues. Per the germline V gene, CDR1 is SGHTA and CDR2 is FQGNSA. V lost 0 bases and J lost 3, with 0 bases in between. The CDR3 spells CASSLANQPQHF. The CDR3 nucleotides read TGTGCCAGCAGCTTAGCCAATCAGCCCCAGCATTTT. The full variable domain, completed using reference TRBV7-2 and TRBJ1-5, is GAGVSQSPSNKVTEKGKDVELRCDPISGHTALYWYRQSLGQGLEFLIYFQGNSAPDKSGLPSDRFSAERTGGSVSTLTIQRTQQEDSAVYLCASSLANQPQHFGDGTRLSIL.

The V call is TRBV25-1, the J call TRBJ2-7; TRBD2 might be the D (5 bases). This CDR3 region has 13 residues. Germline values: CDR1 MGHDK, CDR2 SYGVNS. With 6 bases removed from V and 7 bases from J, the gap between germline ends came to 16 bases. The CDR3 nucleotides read TGTGCCAGCAGACTAGAAGGGCTAAGAGAGCAGTACTTC. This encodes CASRLEGLREQYF.

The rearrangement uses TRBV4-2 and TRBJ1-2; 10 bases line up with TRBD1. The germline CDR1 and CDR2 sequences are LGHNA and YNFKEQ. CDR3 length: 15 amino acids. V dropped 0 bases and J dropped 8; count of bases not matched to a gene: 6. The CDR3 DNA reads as TGTGCCAGCAGCCAAGATTCGACAGGGGGCCTGGGCTACACCTTC. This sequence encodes CASSQDSTGGLGYTF.

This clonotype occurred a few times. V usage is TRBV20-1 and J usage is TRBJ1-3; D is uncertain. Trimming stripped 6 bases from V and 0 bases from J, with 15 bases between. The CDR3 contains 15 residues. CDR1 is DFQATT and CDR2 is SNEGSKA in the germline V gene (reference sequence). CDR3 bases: TGCAGTGCCGCTAGGGCGGAAATCTCTGGAAACACCATATATTTT. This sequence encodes CSAARAEISGNTIYF.

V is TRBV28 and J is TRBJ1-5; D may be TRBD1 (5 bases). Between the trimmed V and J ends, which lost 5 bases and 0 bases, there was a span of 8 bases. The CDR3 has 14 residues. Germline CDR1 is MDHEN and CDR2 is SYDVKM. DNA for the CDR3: TGTGCCAGCAGTGCCGGACATAGCAATCAGCCCCAGCATTTT. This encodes CASSAGHSNQPQHF.

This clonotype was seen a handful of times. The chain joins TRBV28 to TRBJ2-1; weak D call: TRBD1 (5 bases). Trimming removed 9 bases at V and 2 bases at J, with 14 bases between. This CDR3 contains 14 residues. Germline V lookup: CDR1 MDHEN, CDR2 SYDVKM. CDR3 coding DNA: TGTGCCAGTTTGCAGGGCAATGCCTACAATGAGCAGTTCTTC. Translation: CASLQGNAYNEQFF.

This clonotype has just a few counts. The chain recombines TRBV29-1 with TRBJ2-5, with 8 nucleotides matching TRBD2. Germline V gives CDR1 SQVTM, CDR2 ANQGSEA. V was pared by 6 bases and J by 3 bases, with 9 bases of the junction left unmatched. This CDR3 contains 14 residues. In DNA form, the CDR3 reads TGCAGCGTCTCTCCATCGGGAGGGAAAGAGACCCAGTACTTC. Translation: CSVSPSGGKETQYF.

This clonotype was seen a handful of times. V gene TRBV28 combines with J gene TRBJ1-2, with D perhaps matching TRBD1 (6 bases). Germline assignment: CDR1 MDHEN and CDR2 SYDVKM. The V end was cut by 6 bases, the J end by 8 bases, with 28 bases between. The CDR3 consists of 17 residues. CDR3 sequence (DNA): TGTGCCAGCAGGCGACAGGTAGCTTTTGGGGAGAAAAGCGGCTACACCTTC. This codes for CASRRQVAFGEKSGYTF.

DNA of the CDR3: TGCAGTGCTAGGGGGGACAGGGTTAGCAACGAGCAGTACTTC. Amino acid sequence: CSARGDRVSNEQYF. The chain has TRBV20-1 and TRBJ2-7; TRBD1 matches 9 bases. Germline values: CDR1 DFQATT, CDR2 SNEGSKA (reference sequence). The J segment lost 5 bases and the V segment lost 3 bases, leaving 8 bases of the junction unmatched. The CDR3 extends over 14 amino acids.

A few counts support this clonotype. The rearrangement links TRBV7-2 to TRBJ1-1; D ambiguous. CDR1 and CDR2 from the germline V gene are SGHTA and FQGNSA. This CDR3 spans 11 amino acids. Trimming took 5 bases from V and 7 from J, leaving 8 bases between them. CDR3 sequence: CASSQSGEAFF. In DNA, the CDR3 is TGTGCCAGCAGCCAATCCGGTGAAGCTTTCTTT. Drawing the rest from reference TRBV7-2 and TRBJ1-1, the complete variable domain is GAGVSQSPSNKVTEKGKDVELRCDPISGHTALYWYRQSLGQGLEFLIYFQGNSAPDKSGLPSDRFSAERTGGSVSTLTIQRTQQEDSAVYLCASSQSGEAFFGQGTRLTVV.

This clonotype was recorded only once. CDR3 region: CSADILYEQYF. The CDR3 bases are TGCAGTGCAGATATTCTGTACGAGCAGTACTTC. The chain carries TRBV20-1 and TRBJ2-7; D gene unclear. Trimming stripped 6 bases from V and 4 bases from J, with 10 bases between. Germline V gene lookup returns CDR1 DFQATT and CDR2 SNEGSKA (reference sequence). This CDR3 is built from 11 residues.

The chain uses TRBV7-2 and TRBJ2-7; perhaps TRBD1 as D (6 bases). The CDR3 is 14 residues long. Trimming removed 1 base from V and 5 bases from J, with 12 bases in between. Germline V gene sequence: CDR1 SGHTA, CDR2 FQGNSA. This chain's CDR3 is CASSLGGGRDEQYF. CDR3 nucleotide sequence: TGTGCCAGCAGCTTAGGAGGGGGACGGGACGAGCAGTACTTC.

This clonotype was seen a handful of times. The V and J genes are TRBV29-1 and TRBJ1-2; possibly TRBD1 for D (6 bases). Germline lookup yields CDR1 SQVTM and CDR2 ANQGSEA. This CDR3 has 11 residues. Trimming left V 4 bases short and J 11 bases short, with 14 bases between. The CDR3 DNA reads TGCAGCGTTGCTACAGGGACCCTTTACACCTTC. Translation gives CSVATGTLYTF.